Listed here is a single TCR beta chain. No cognate antigen has been identified for it. Per-nucleotide qualities are absent, and no much larger clonotype sits a single base away. Library preparation employed the immunoSEQ multiplex PCR assay. For the multiplex PCR, a mixture combining 60 forward primers for TCR Vbeta segments and 13 reverse primers for TCR Jbeta segments was used. Amplification of the CDR3 region of rearranged TCR beta genes was performed with a multiplex PCR assay on genomic DNA. Amplified TCR beta libraries were sequenced as 87-base-pair reads on the Illumina HiSeq System. Processing in the source paper ran as follows. A later analysis counted about 80 million unique TCR beta chains across the 690 or so repertoires, and about 10 million of these chains were shared by at least two donors. A nearest-neighbor algorithm error-corrected the raw reads and collapsed the reads into unique sequences, merging closely related sequences to remove PCR and sequencing errors. V, D and J gene segments were assigned by aligning CDR3 sequences to IMGT reference sequences. For a sequence to be retained, a match of at least six nucleotides to both a V gene segment and a J gene segment was required. Rearrangements were classified as productive when the CDR3 lacked stop codons and remained in frame with V and J, and all other rearrangements were classified as non-productive. Following IMGT convention, CDR3 was defined as the stretch from the second conserved V-encoded cysteine up to the conserved J-encoded phenylalanine. The earlier analysis of 500 to 750 of the donors excluded any sequence lacking an unambiguous match to a single V gene segment. In an earlier analysis of roughly 500 of the donors, V segments were called functional above 56.7% productive rearrangements and were called segregating when the between-donor standard deviation exceeded 5%. To diagnose cytomegalovirus status from the catalog of TCR beta chain sequences, a statistical classification framework was built. In a later analysis, TCR nucleotide sequences were compared against IMGT/GENE-DB human TR gene sequences so that V and J genes could be assigned. The TCRdist pipeline was used in a later analysis to assign CDR3 sequences and most-parsimonious VDJ recombination scenarios. In a later analysis, each TCR beta chain was defined by its CDR3 amino acid sequence together with its V-gene family, and reads without a unique V-gene family were excluded. To address suspected cross-contamination and a sequencing artifact, a later analysis removed over 500 highly shared, low-generation-probability nucleotide sequences. In a later analysis, a clonal expansion index was calculated for each public chain from normalized within-repertoire ranks of inferred template counts. In a later analysis, generation probabilities were computed with a VDJ recombination model fitted to out-of-frame rearrangements, and the resulting probabilities were checked against IGoR. A later analysis scored TCR-TCR, TCR-HLA and TCR-CMV co-occurrence with hypergeometric tests, applying a repertoire-size bias correction to TCR pairs. In a later analysis, false discovery rates were estimated by permuting HLA or CMV assignments 20 times. In a later analysis, co-occurring TCRs were grouped using DBSCAN, with TCRdist sequence similarity added in when clustering inside HLA-allele-positive subsets. For co-occurrence clustering, repertoires with fewer than 30,000 or more than 120,000 public chains were excluded, along with 4 to 6 repertoires with anomalous nucleotide sharing. TCRdb mirrors the immuneACCESS table, restricted to in-frame sequences. Some clones are absent from its copies; in checked studies, under half trace to an unresolved V gene, and the reason for the others is unknown. The V and J calls and the clone size are those of that table, but D and trimming were determined from the DNA. The sample has about 100,000 clones on record, 65% to 80% of them singletons. The ten most abundant clones make up around 9.3% of the sample.

This sample is part of a study of cytomegalovirus exposure and HLA in healthy donors (dated by TCRdb to the late 2010s). A note on the overall study: An earlier analysis of fewer than 750 of the donors reported approximately 260 Gb of sequence data and 90 million to 120 million unique TCR beta sequences obtained from roughly 170 million T cells. Donor age, sex, ethnicity and CMV serostatus were collected together with the repertoire data. The study aimed to test whether signatures of past pathogen exposure could be identified by cataloging public T cell receptors. Among the roughly 390 genotyped donors, 75% to 90% belonged to the genetic ancestry cluster associated with self-reported Caucasian donors. Rather than drawing on any new phenotypic data, the later analysis identified candidate immune exposures from TCR beta sequences and the way those sequences occurred across donors. To predict cytomegalovirus infection status, the study combined high-throughput TCR immunosequencing, statistical association of individual TCRs with disease status, and machine learning. Roughly 300 gigabases of sequencing data and 80 million or so unique TCR sequences were included in an early release covering several hundred HLA-typed donors. Using immunosequencing, the study profiled T cell repertoires from 550 to 750 subjects and related those repertoires to cytomegalovirus serostatus. Besides the first cohort of roughly 640 subjects, a separate validation cohort made up of roughly 130 different subjects was used. On average, approximately 250,000 unique TCR beta nucleotide sequences were sequenced per donor among about 400 genotyped donors of the cohort, with around 19% of those sequences being non-productive. An earlier analysis of 587 of the donors used high-throughput TCR beta sequencing to judge whether each TCR beta V gene segment behaved as functional or pseudogenic. In a later analysis, previously published TCR beta repertoires from more than 500 donors were re-analyzed and high-resolution HLA genotyping was added so that TCR occurrence patterns could be studied. All discovery cohort repertoires had been generated using a single sequencing platform. A handful of DR-DQ haplotypes were handled as single units for association and clustering because linkage in the cohort was strong. Class I and class II HLA loci were covered by the typing at four-digit resolution. A later genetic analysis took genome-wide SNP genotypes for about three fifths of the roughly 670 donors and used that subset as a discovery cohort. The number of typed donors differed by locus: about 620-630 for A, B, C, DRB1 and DQB1; roughly 510 for DQA1; some 610 for DPA1; and some 450 for DPB1. The full study reports these points: Cytomegalovirus status was reported to be diagnosed by the classifier with high specificity and sensitivity in both the original and validation cohorts. Correlated functional status among segregating V segments might be attributable to linkage disequilibrium, but an unknown experimental factor could not be ruled out. A later analysis found that most CMV-associated TCR beta chains appeared HLA-restricted, with HLA associations seemingly driven largely by CMV exposure. Only TCR beta chains were sequenced in this cohort, and the absence of alpha or paired-chain data limited detectable features. According to a later genetic analysis, donors in an Asian-associated ancestry cluster had fewer N-insertions in productive TCRs than the roughly 670-donor mean. According to the authors, the approach could potentially be generalized to other disease states and immunological phenotypes. Because counts were too low, some 16 rarely observed V segments, including chromosome 9 orphons, were excluded from the earlier analysis of 587 of the donors. Compared with equally common non-associated chains, HLA-associated TCR beta chains in a later analysis were more clonally expanded and had lower generation probabilities. In an earlier analysis of some 540 of the donors, most TCR beta V segments appeared in productive rearrangements about 87% or about 30% of the time, broadly matching IMGT annotations. Most TCR sequences were observed very rarely across donors, whereas some public TCRs were present in many individuals. A few of the identified cytomegalovirus-associated TCR beta chains were confirmed in vitro to be specific for cytomegalovirus antigens. In a later analysis, 16,951 TCR beta sequences were associated with specific HLA alleles at a false discovery rate of 0.05. In a later genetic analysis, a missense DCLRE1C variant was associated with V-gene and J-gene trimming of TCR beta chains, and the association was replicated in an independent cohort. Assigning TCR associations to individual alleles was difficult when HLA alleles, especially DR and DQ, strongly co-occurred. In a later analysis, several top co-occurrence clusters were reported to appear linked to parvovirus B19, influenza, CMV and Epstein-Barr virus. Because some donors lacked HLA typing at each locus, the association tests relied only on the typed subset. A later analysis found that TCR association rates varied across HLA loci, with DRB1 alleles showing the most associated TCRs and HLA-C alleles the fewest. CMV serostatus was the only immune exposure information available for the cohort. A cluster of highly shared sequence variants was judged likely to represent a technical artifact of the sequencing pipeline. In the study, approximately 160 TCR beta chains were listed as associated with cytomegalovirus. Some IMGT-functional V segments, including TRBV6-2 and TRBV6-3, could not be told apart with the 87-base-pair reads, so those segments were excluded. A further reported finding was that TCR beta sequences accurately predicted the HLA-A and HLA-B alleles for most subjects in the first cohort. Roughly uniform sequencing depth across donors was assumed in presence/absence analyses, although this assumption may not hold.

The cohort comprised fewer than 750 healthy bone marrow donors. At the time of sampling, all cohort members were nominally healthy, though unrecorded immune exposures were likely present. The donor tested CMV seronegative, placing the donor among the 350 to 400 seronegative members of the cohort. Every donor gave a peripheral blood sample, and the peripheral blood mononuclear cells from that sample were used for TCR beta sequencing. Genomic DNA extraction from the blood cell samples was performed with the Qiagen DNeasy Blood Extraction Kit. The germline V gene sets CDR1 to SGHDN and CDR2 to FVKESK. The CDR3 goes from the cysteine to the phenylalanine over 12 residues. The CDR3 DNA has 36 bases and is translated from base 1. The V and J ends are trimmed by 8 bases and 1 base, leaving 6 bases between them.

The sequenced sample consisted of PBMCs. This clonotype was obtained from a man aged 45-65 years in good health and CMV-seronegative. The sequence is built from TRBV14 and TRBJ1-3, with the identity of the D gene unclear. This receptor has the CDR3 CASSPSGNTIYF. The DNA sequence reads TGTGCCAGCTCTCCGTCTGGAAACACCATATATTTT.